This passage covers 28 T cell receptor beta chains from one sample sequenced in a study of cytomegalovirus exposure and HLA in healthy donors. In the PCR, 60 Vbeta and 13 Jbeta primers were used. This table comes from immunoSEQ multiplex PCR, and its TCRdb copy is limited to in-frame clones, with some not included. The table includes about 130,000 clones, 70% detected once. Sequenced material: PBMCs. The source of these receptors is an older woman in good health and CMV-seropositive.

V is TRBV6-5 and J is TRBJ2-1; the match to TRBD2 covers 7 bases. The CDR3 contains 12 residues. The germline V gene has CDR1 MNHEY and CDR2 SVGAGI. V shed 4 bases, J shed 8 bases, and the junction held 2 bases outside the gene matches. The CDR3 loop is CASSSRGDEQFF. The CDR3 DNA reads TGTGCCAGCAGTTCTCGGGGGGATGAGCAGTTCTTC.

This clone was seen a handful of times. The V call is TRBV29-1, the J call TRBJ1-5; 10 bases align to TRBD1. From germline, CDR1 is SQVTM and CDR2 ANQGSEA. J lost 5 bases, V lost 6 bases, and 7 bases had no gene match. The CDR3 is 14 amino acids. CDR3 in DNA: TGCAGCGTCGCCATTGGGACAGGGGATCAGCCCCAGCATTTT. Its protein is CSVAIGTGDQPQHF.

This rearrangement joins TRBV28 to TRBJ1-2; D ambiguous. CDR1 and CDR2 (germline): MDHEN, SYDVKM. The CDR3 extends over 12 amino acids. Trimming left V 6 bases short and J 7 bases short, with 12 bases between. This chain's CDR3 is CASSARRGGYTF. CDR3 in DNA: TGTGCCAGCAGCGCAAGGAGAGGTGGCTACACCTTC.

V and J are TRBV29-1 and TRBJ1-3; possible D gene TRBD1, 6 bases. The CDR3 is 12 amino acids. Germline V gene sequence: CDR1 SQVTM, CDR2 ANQGSEA. Trimming left V 4 bases short and J 4 bases short, with 8 bases between. The CDR3 coding sequence is TGCAGCGTTGGGACAGACGGAAACACCATATATTTT. It is translated as CSVGTDGNTIYF.

The chain is built from TRBV5-6 and TRBJ2-7; TRBD1 agrees at 10 bases. The junction had 5 bases not matched to a gene; V was cut back by 4 bases and J by 1 base. The CDR3 extends over 15 amino acids. Per germline, CDR1 SGHDT and CDR2 YYEEEE. CDR3 region: CASSPGTGVSYEQYF. In nucleotides, the CDR3 is TGTGCCAGCAGCCCCGGGACAGGGGTGTCCTACGAGCAGTACTTC.

With regard to this clone: The conserved closing phenylalanine or tryptophan is absent in this CDR3, likely reflecting a read error. This rearrangement joins TRBV25-1 to TRBJ1-2; TRBD1 aligns across 8 bases. Germline V CDR1 and CDR2: MGHDK, SYGVNS. The CDR3 covers 14 residues. With 2 bases clipped from V and 4 bases from J, the junction kept 3 bases outside the gene matches. CDR3 in amino acids: CASSERTGSYGYTL. In nucleotides, the CDR3 is TGTGCCAGCAGTGAAAGGACAGGGTCCTATGGCTACACCCTC.

This clone turned up a few times. The chain couples TRBV28 to TRBJ1-4, with D possibly being TRBD1 (6 bases). Trimming stripped 5 bases from V and 0 bases from J, with 10 bases between. The CDR3 has 15 amino acids. CDR1 and CDR2 (germline): MDHEN, SYDVKM. The CDR3 DNA follows: TGTGCCAGCAGTCTAGCAGGGGCAACTAATGAAAAACTGTTTTTT. This codes for CASSLAGATNEKLFF. Full variable domain (rest looked up from reference TRBV28 and TRBJ1-4): DVKVTQSSRYLVKRTGEKVFLECVQDMDHENMFWYRQDPGLGLRLIYFSYDVKMKEKGDIPEGYSVSREKKERFSLILESASTNQTSMYLCASSLAGATNEKLFFGSGTQLSVL.

V usage is TRBV27 and J usage is TRBJ2-4; tentative D call: TRBD1 (6 bases). The CDR3 totals 14 residues. The germline CDR1 and CDR2 sequences are MNHEY and SMNVEV (reference sequence). The V end was cut by 8 bases, the J end by 4 bases, with 15 bases between. CDR3 coding DNA: TGTGCCAGCCGGGGAAGGGGGAATAAAAACATTCAGTACTTC. Protein sequence: CASRGRGNKNIQYF.

V and J are TRBV4-1 and TRBJ1-4; D not certain. The V gene's germline CDR1 is MGHRA and CDR2 YSYEKL. The CDR3 consists of 15 residues. V was cut by 1 base and J by 0 bases, with 6 bases left in between. This chain's CDR3 is CASSQVEATNEKLFF. CDR3 DNA: TGCGCCAGCAGCCAAGTGGAGGCAACTAATGAAAAACTGTTTTTT.

This chain connects TRBV5-1 to TRBJ2-7; 10 nucleotides agree with TRBD1. This CDR3 is 15 amino acids long. Germline loops: CDR1 SGHRS, CDR2 YFSETQ. J gave up 7 bases and V 4 bases, and 11 bases lay outside the gene matches. In DNA, the CDR3 is TGCGCCAGCAGCGTGGGGACAGGGGACGGGAGGGAGCAGTACTTC. Its translation is CASSVGTGDGREQYF.

The rearrangement uses TRBV4-1 and TRBJ1-5; TRBD1 aligns across 7 bases. Germline CDR1 is MGHRA and CDR2 is YSYEKL. The J segment lost 7 bases and the V segment lost 4 bases, leaving 7 bases of the junction unmatched. The CDR3 has 14 residues. CDR3 region: CASSRNRGSQPQHF. CDR3 sequence (DNA): TGCGCCAGCAGCCGCAACAGGGGAAGCCAGCCCCAGCATTTT.

This chain links TRBV5-1 with TRBJ2-5; D is perhaps TRBD2 (6 bases). Deletions cut 0 bases from V and 1 base from J, with 10 bases between. Germline V gene lookup returns CDR1 SGHRS and CDR2 YFSETQ. There are 15 residues in the CDR3. CDR3 sequence (DNA): TGCGCCAGCAGCTTGGCGGGGGACTTCCAAGAGACCCAGTACTTC. Amino acids: CASSLAGDFQETQYF.

The chain has TRBV2 and TRBJ2-1, with 14 bases aligning to TRBD2. The CDR3 loop spans 15 amino acids. Germline CDR1 is SNHLY and CDR2 is FYNNEI. J lost 7 bases, V lost 4 bases, and 3 bases had no gene match. The CDR3 loop reads CASSARTSGRNEQFF. CDR3 DNA: TGTGCCAGCAGTGCCCGGACTAGCGGGAGGAATGAGCAGTTCTTC.

The rearrangement uses TRBV5-3 and TRBJ2-3, with 8 bases lining up with TRBD2. TRBV5-3 counts as an open reading frame of uncertain function. Trimming cost V 1 base and J 1 base; bases outside gene matches: 5. The length of the CDR3 is 16 residues. The CDR3 coding sequence is TGTGCCAGAAGCTTGCAGCGGGAGTCGTGCACAGATACGCAGTATTTT. It yields the protein CARSLQRESCTDTQYF.

The CDR3 DNA reads as TGTGCCTGGAGCAGGGGTAGCAACGAGCAGTACTTC. Encoded protein: CAWSRGSNEQYF. The chain is built from TRBV30 and TRBJ2-7, with D possibly matching TRBD1 (6 bases). There are 12 residues in the CDR3. V was shortened by 3 bases and J by 5 bases, with 11 bases between the two germline ends. Germline V CDR1 and CDR2: GTSNPN, SVGIG (reference sequence).

The rearrangement links TRBV5-1 to TRBJ1-4; D possibly corresponds to TRBD1 (5 bases). The CDR3 covers 15 residues. CDR1 is SGHRS, CDR2 YFSETQ, per germline. The V and J ends lost 0 bases and 0 bases respectively, with 6 bases between them. This CDR3 reads CASSLEGPTNEKLFF. CDR3 nucleotide sequence: TGCGCCAGCAGCTTGGAGGGGCCAACTAATGAAAAACTGTTTTTT.

This clone was detected a few times. This chain uses TRBV7-9 with TRBJ1-1; 8 bases fit TRBD1. The CDR3 consists of 14 residues. V lost 8 bases and J lost 4; bases outside the gene matches: 9. Germline V CDR1 and CDR2: SEHNR, FQNEAQ (reference sequence). DNA for the CDR3: TGTGCCAGCTGGGAGACAGGGGAATTCACTGAAGCTTTCTTT. Residues: CASWETGEFTEAFF.

As to this clone: The same CDR3 also results from other DNA sequences found in this sample. The genes are TRBV7-2 and TRBJ2-3; 7 positions agree with TRBD2. The CDR3 runs to 14 residues. Per the germline V gene, CDR1 is SGHTA and CDR2 is FQGNSA. Trimming cost V 5 bases and J 8 bases; bases outside gene matches: 10. The CDR3 loop reads CASSTLAGASTQYF. The CDR3 nucleotides read TGTGCCAGCAGCACACTGGCGGGAGCTAGTACGCAGTATTTT.

The chain links TRBV12-5 to TRBJ2-7; D possibly corresponds to TRBD1 (6 bases). Germline V gene data show CDR1 as LGHNT and CDR2 as FRNRAP. CDR3 size: 13 residues. V lost 0 bases to trimming and J lost 4 bases, with 7 bases between them. The CDR3 DNA reads TGTGCTAGTGGTTTGGTAGGGGGTTACGAGCAGTACTTC. The encoded protein is CASGLVGGYEQYF.

The chain is built from TRBV15 and TRBJ2-6; D is perhaps TRBD1 (6 bases). The CDR3 is 18 amino acids. The V gene's germline CDR1 is LNHNV and CDR2 YYDKDF (reference sequence). Trimming cost V 1 base and J 0 bases, with 13 bases left between them. In nucleotides, the CDR3 is TGTGCCACCAGCAGAGGAACAGGGCCCTACTCTGGGGCCAACGTCCTGACTTTC. Its protein is CATSRGTGPYSGANVLTF.

J is TRBJ2-3 and V is TRBV2, with 14 bases that match TRBD2. The CDR3 covers 18 residues. Looked up from germline, CDR1 is SNHLY and CDR2 is FYNNEI. V was pared by 0 bases and J by 6 bases, with 8 bases of the junction left unmatched. CDR3 protein: CASSEARRGTSGSDTQYF. CDR3 in DNA: TGTGCCAGCAGTGAAGCCCGTAGGGGGACTAGCGGGAGTGATACGCAGTATTTT.

The gene calls are TRBV7-9 and TRBJ2-7, with 9 bases that match TRBD1. The CDR3 runs to 15 residues. The germline gives CDR1 SEHNR, CDR2 FQNEAQ (reference sequence). V was pared by 5 bases and J by 2 bases, with 7 bases of the junction left unmatched. The DNA of the CDR3 is TGTGCCAGCAGCCCAGGACAGGGGAATACCTACGAGCAGTACTTC. Translating gives CASSPGQGNTYEQYF.

This sequence joins TRBV19 and TRBJ1-1, with D possibly being TRBD1 (6 bases). CDR3 size: 16 residues. The germline V and J ends were trimmed by 5 bases and 1 base, with 17 bases remaining between them. Germline values: CDR1 LNHDA, CDR2 SQIVND (reference sequence). This chain's CDR3 is CASSPRGEGRNTEAFF. Here the CDR3 DNA reads TGTGCCAGTAGTCCAAGGGGGGAGGGCAGGAACACTGAAGCTTTCTTT.

This clone was recorded a few times. V gene TRBV12-5 combines with J gene TRBJ2-1; a weak D match, TRBD1 (5 bases). CDR1 and CDR2 from the germline V gene are LGHNT and FRNRAP. V was pared by 3 bases and J by 5 bases, with 8 bases between. The CDR3 consists of 13 residues. This CDR3 is CASGLGVDNEQFF. The CDR3 DNA is TGTGCTAGTGGTTTAGGGGTAGACAATGAGCAGTTCTTC.

The V call is TRBV18, the J call TRBJ2-1; TRBD2 might be the D (7 bases). CDR1 is KGHSH and CDR2 is LQKENI in the germline V gene. The germline V and J ends were trimmed by 0 bases and 6 bases, with 15 bases remaining between them. The CDR3 has 16 amino acids. CDR3 region: CASSPPGGARPNEQFF. CDR3 coding DNA: TGTGCCAGCTCACCACCAGGGGGGGCGCGTCCCAATGAGCAGTTCTTC.

The J gene is TRBJ2-7, the V gene TRBV6-1, with 11 bases aligning to TRBD2. Germline V CDR1 and CDR2: MNHNS, SASEGT. The V segment lost 6 bases and the J segment 2 bases; nucleotides outside the gene matches: 3. This CDR3 is 14 amino acids long. The CDR3 protein is CASRTSGTTYEQYF. CDR3 bases: TGTGCCAGCAGGACTAGCGGGACTACCTACGAGCAGTACTTC.

J is TRBJ2-2 and V is TRBV6-1, with 11 positions matching TRBD1. The CDR3 extends over 14 amino acids. CDR1 MNHNS and CDR2 SASEGT come from the germline V gene. V was pared by 7 bases and J by 7 bases, with 5 bases of the junction left unmatched. The CDR3 region is CASNWDRGSGELFF. CDR3 coding DNA: TGTGCCAGCAACTGGGACAGGGGGAGCGGGGAGCTGTTTTTT.

J is TRBJ1-5 and V is TRBV4-1; D call uncertain. The CDR3 extends over 16 amino acids. CDR1 MGHRA and CDR2 YSYEKL come from the germline V gene. The V gene lost 3 bases and the J gene lost 6 bases, with 18 bases spanning the gap. CDR3 sequence reads: CASSQSTGSVVQPQHF. The CDR3 DNA reads as TGCGCCAGCAGCCAGTCAACGGGGTCCGTGGTTCAGCCCCAGCATTTT.